This is a list of T cell receptor beta chains from one sample in a study of blood T cell repertoires in COVID-19. Method: immunoSEQ multiplex PCR; TCRdb's copy keeps in-frame clones and lacks some. This table holds about 220,000 clones, roughly 82% found once. The specimen was peripheral blood. These TCRs come from a woman in her 70s with acute or convalescent COVID-19. Each CDR3 is given with its conserved first and last residue. D genes are given only for firm matches. Where a row states a size, it is once, few, many or the class of an expanded clone; other rows omit it.

V gene,D gene,J gene,clone size,CDR3 protein,CDR3 DNA
TRBV6-1,TRBD1,TRBJ2-1,NA,CASSETGYYNEQFF,TGTGCCAGCAGTGAGACAGGGTACTACAATGAGCAGTTCTTC
TRBV14,NA,TRBJ2-3,NA,CASSPLQGMRTDTQYF,TGTGCCAGCAGCCCCCTACAGGGTATGAGGACAGATACGCAGTATTTT
TRBV9,NA,TRBJ2-5,NA,CASSPRAGRETQYF,TGTGCCAGCAGCCCAAGGGCAGGGAGGGAGACCCAGTACTTC
TRBV6-2/TRBV6-3,NA,TRBJ1-3,few,CASSYSGRGLIGTIYF,TGTGCCAGCAGTTACTCCGGGAGGGGCCTGATAGGCACCATATATTTT
TRBV19,TRBD2,TRBJ2-2,NA,CASSNLAGVNTGELFF,TGTGCCAGTAGTAATTTAGCGGGGGTGAACACCGGGGAGCTGTTTTTT
TRBV6-5,NA,TRBJ1-2,NA,CASAKLTPGFFF,TGTGCCAGCGCCAAACTTACTCCGGGATTTTTCTTC
TRBV6-5,NA,TRBJ1-6,NA,CASRFRGNSPLHF,TGTGCCAGCAGGTTCCGGGGAAATTCACCCCTCCACTTT
TRBV20-1,TRBD1,TRBJ1-4,NA,CSASWDRGWEKLFF,TGCAGTGCTAGTTGGGACAGGGGATGGGAAAAACTGTTTTTT
TRBV19,TRBD1,TRBJ1-5,once,CASSIYGTGLQPQHF,TGTGCCAGTAGTATATATGGGACAGGGCTTCAGCCCCAGCATTTT
TRBV9,NA,TRBJ1-4,NA,CASSVATGATNEKLFF,TGTGCCAGCAGCGTAGCTACGGGGGCAACTAATGAAAAACTGTTTTTT
TRBV7-2,NA,TRBJ1-1,few,CASSWNRAGTEAFF,TGTGCCAGCAGCTGGAACAGGGCAGGCACTGAAGCTTTCTTT
TRBV5-1,TRBD1,TRBJ2-7,NA,CASSLGTGRYEQYF,TGCGCCAGCAGCTTGGGGACAGGCCGCTACGAGCAGTACTTC
TRBV6-2/TRBV6-3,NA,TRBJ1-2,NA,CASSYAGDYGYTF,TGTGCCAGCAGTTACGCAGGGGACTATGGCTACACCTTC
TRBV19,TRBD1,TRBJ2-1,NA,CASSIVGTGRDNEQFF,TGTGCCAGTAGTATAGTAGGGACAGGGAGAGACAATGAGCAGTTCTTC
TRBV16,NA,TRBJ1-3,NA,CASSPKFGNTIYF,TGTGCCAGCAGCCCCAAATTCGGAAACACCATATATTTT
TRBV11-2,TRBD1,TRBJ2-7,NA,CASSFAGQGPYEQYF,TGTGCCAGCAGCTTCGCGGGACAGGGACCCTACGAGCAGTACTTC
TRBV4-1,NA,TRBJ1-5,once,CASSQGQQHNQPQHF,TGCGCCAGCAGCCAAGGGCAACAGCACAATCAGCCCCAGCATTTT
TRBV6-5,NA,TRBJ1-6,NA,CASSYYEGRGSPLHF,TGTGCCAGCAGTTACTATGAGGGGAGGGGTTCACCCCTCCACTTT
TRBV6-5,NA,TRBJ1-5,NA,CASSYRQFSNQPQHF,TGTGCCAGCAGTTACCGACAGTTTAGCAATCAGCCCCAGCATTTT
TRBV28,NA,TRBJ2-5,NA,CASSTGTLTQETQYF,TGTGCCAGCAGTACCGGGACACTTACTCAAGAGACCCAGTACTTC
TRBV28,TRBD1,TRBJ1-1,NA,CASSLSAGGTEAFF,TGTGCCAGCAGTTTATCAGCAGGGGGCACTGAAGCTTTCTTT
TRBV5-1,TRBD1,TRBJ1-1,NA,CASKGQGMNTEAFF,TGCGCCAGCAAGGGACAGGGTATGAACACTGAAGCTTTCTTT
TRBV7-2,TRBD2,TRBJ2-5,NA,CASSLGLAGGRETQYF,TGTGCCAGCAGCTTAGGATTAGCGGGGGGCAGGGAGACCCAGTACTTC
TRBV12-3/TRBV12-4,NA,TRBJ1-1,NA,CASLAGAGTEAFF,TGTGCCAGCCTGGCAGGGGCCGGCACTGAAGCTTTCTTT
TRBV7-2,NA,TRBJ1-1,NA,CASSLETANTEAFF,TGTGCCAGCAGCCTCGAGACAGCGAACACTGAAGCTTTCTTT
TRBV24-1,TRBD1,TRBJ2-7,NA,CATSDIDRDEQYF,TGTGCCACCAGTGATATCGACAGGGACGAGCAGTACTTC
TRBV11-2,NA,TRBJ2-7,NA,CASSLGLASDEQYF,TGTGCCAGCAGCTTAGGTTTAGCATCCGACGAGCAGTACTTC
TRBV28,TRBD1,TRBJ1-1,NA,CASSQFGQGAPNEAFF,TGTGCCAGCAGCCAGTTCGGACAGGGGGCTCCCAATGAAGCTTTCTTT
TRBV12-3/TRBV12-4,TRBD1,TRBJ1-1,NA,CASRNPGQGLTF,TGTGCCAGCAGGAATCCGGGACAGGGGCTAACTTTT
TRBV4-1,TRBD1,TRBJ2-7,NA,CASSRGQGAIGEQYF,TGCGCCAGCAGCCGAGGACAGGGGGCAATCGGCGAGCAGTACTTC
TRBV7-9,TRBD1,TRBJ2-1,NA,CASSSVGAGGDEQFF,TGTGCCAGCAGCTCCGTTGGGGCAGGGGGTGATGAGCAGTTCTTC
TRBV6-5,NA,TRBJ2-7,NA,CASSRTGFYEQYF,TGTGCCAGCAGCCGCACAGGGTTCTACGAGCAGTACTTC
TRBV5-6,TRBD1,TRBJ1-2,NA,CASSGQGNYGYTF,TGTGCCAGCAGCGGACAGGGAAACTATGGCTACACCTTC
TRBV7-6,NA,TRBJ2-2,NA,CASSPWTGRAGELFF,TGTGCCAGCAGCCCCTGGACAGGGAGGGCCGGGGAGCTGTTTTTT
TRBV10-2,TRBD1,TRBJ2-1,few,CASSESGTGLNEQFF,TGCGCCAGCAGTGAGTCTGGGACAGGGCTCAATGAGCAGTTCTTC
TRBV29-1,TRBD1,TRBJ1-1,NA,CSGGVGTGRTEAFF,TGCAGCGGTGGGGTGGGGACAGGGAGGACTGAAGCTTTCTTT
TRBV5-4,TRBD1,TRBJ2-3,NA,CASSLGQGAYIVTQYF,TGTGCCAGCAGCTTGGGTCAGGGGGCCTACATAGTTACGCAGTATTTT
TRBV5-6,NA,TRBJ1-6,NA,CASSWGSGDSPLHF,TGTGCCAGCAGCTGGGGGTCAGGGGACTCACCCCTCCACTTT
TRBV5-1,NA,TRBJ1-3,few,CASSLGTVGNTIYF,TGCGCCAGCAGCTTGGGGACAGTGGGAAACACCATATATTTT
TRBV7-2,TRBD1,TRBJ2-5,NA,CASSPGQGLQTQYF,TGTGCCAGCAGTCCGGGACAGGGCTTGCAGACCCAGTACTTC
TRBV12-5,NA,TRBJ2-3,NA,CASGLAGQSTDTQYF,TGTGCTAGTGGTTTGGCCGGACAGTCCACAGATACGCAGTATTTT
TRBV20-1,TRBD1,TRBJ2-1,NA,CSASRTGVGNEQFF,TGCAGTGCTAGTCGGACAGGGGTAGGCAATGAGCAGTTCTTC
TRBV11-2,NA,TRBJ1-6,once,CASSSGLRAGNSPLHF,TGTGCCAGCAGCTCGGGACTCCGGGCGGGGAATTCACCCCTCCACTTT
TRBV6-6,TRBD1,TRBJ1-1,NA,CASRTPSVRGTEAFF,TGTGCCAGCAGAACCCCGTCTGTCAGGGGGACTGAAGCTTTCTTT
TRBV19,TRBD2,TRBJ2-4,NA,CASSIGLAGGNIQYF,TGTGCCAGTAGTATAGGACTAGCGGGCGGGAACATTCAGTACTTC
TRBV30,NA,TRBJ2-2,NA,CAWSAYQGPGELFF,TGTGCCTGGAGTGCCTACCAGGGTCCCGGGGAGCTGTTTTTT
TRBV19,TRBD2,TRBJ2-1,NA,CASSKSGGPYNEQFF,TGTGCCAGTAGTAAGAGCGGGGGCCCCTACAATGAGCAGTTCTTC
TRBV6-5,TRBD1,TRBJ1-1,few,CASIEDRDAEAFF,TGTGCCAGCATAGAAGACAGGGATGCTGAAGCTTTCTTT
TRBV18,NA,TRBJ1-5,NA,CASSPSTAQPQHF,TGTGCCAGCTCACCTTCCACAGCCCAGCCCCAGCATTTT
TRBV19,TRBD2,TRBJ2-2,once,CASSIDRTSGTGELFF,TGTGCCAGTAGTATAGATCGGACTAGCGGGACCGGGGAGCTGTTTTTT
TRBV7-9,TRBD1,TRBJ1-6,NA,CASSYSGTGNSPLHF,TGTGCCAGCAGCTACTCCGGGACAGGAAATTCACCCCTCCACTTT
TRBV7-9,TRBD1,TRBJ1-2,NA,CASSLTGQAYGYTF,TGTGCCAGCAGCTTAACGGGACAGGCCTATGGCTACACCTTC
TRBV10-2,NA,TRBJ2-7,NA,CASNPQASVEQYF,TGCGCCAGCAATCCCCAGGCGAGTGTCGAGCAGTACTTC